The 15 T cell receptor beta chains reported below all come from one sample, sequenced in a study of T-cell memory formation after mild COVID-19. TCRdb recomputed calls from the 5' RACE reads with MiXCR, one row per CDR3 protein. The sample lists around 530,000 distinct CDR3 sequences, about a fifth occurring once. The sequenced sample was PBMCs or a T cell subset sorted from them (not recorded which). The source of these receptors is an adult woman who had mild COVID-19 (a few samples of this study predate the infection). Cell type and time point are not known.

This clonotype was detected only a few times. The genes are TRBV7-6 and TRBJ1-4; D possibly corresponds to TRBD1 (5 bases). Germline V gene lookup returns CDR1 SGHVS and CDR2 FNYEAQ. The CDR3 runs to 16 residues. V was pared by 4 bases and J by 4 bases, with 16 bases between. CDR3 in DNA: TGTGCCAGCAGCTCGGGACCGCTAAAAAATAATGAAAAACTGTTTTTT. Translating it yields CASSSGPLKNNEKLFF. Together with reference TRBV7-6 and TRBJ1-4, the CDR3 gives the full variable domain: GAGVSQSPRYKVTKRGQDVALRCDPISGHVSLYWYRQALGQGPEFLTYFNYEAQQDKSGLPNDRFSAERPEGSISTLTIQRTEQRDSAMYRCASSSGPLKNNEKLFFGSGTQLSVL.

Only a few counts were recorded for this clonotype. The chain combines TRBV5-1 with TRBJ2-3; D not certain. The CDR3 spans 15 residues. Trimming removed 0 bases from V and 6 bases from J, with 14 bases in between. The germline V gene has CDR1 SGHRS and CDR2 YFSETQ. The CDR3 DNA follows: TGCGCCAGCAGCTTGGTTGGCTACCTCACGGATACGCAGTATTTT. It translates to CASSLVGYLTDTQYF.

V is TRBV30 and J is TRBJ1-6; maybe TRBD1 (5 bases). This CDR3 comprises 16 residues. Looked up from germline, CDR1 is GTSNPN and CDR2 is SVGIG (reference sequence). Trimming cost V 3 bases and J 8 bases, with 20 bases left between them. CDR3: CAWRSQGVLKDSPLHF. The CDR3, as DNA: TGTGCCTGGAGATCACAAGGGGTTTTGAAGGATTCACCCCTCCACTTT. Based on the CDR3 plus reference TRBV30 and TRBJ1-6, the full variable domain is SQTIHQWPATLVQPVGSPLSLECTVEGTSNPNLYWYRQAAGRGLQLLFYSVGIGQISSEVPQNLSASRPQDRQFILSSKKLLLSDSGFYLCAWRSQGVLKDSPLHFGNGTRLTVT.

The gene calls are TRBV29-1 and TRBJ2-7; TRBD2 might be the D (5 bases). The V and J ends lost 4 bases and 2 bases respectively, with 15 bases between them. The CDR3 contains 14 residues. Germline values: CDR1 SQVTM, CDR2 ANQGSEA. In DNA, the CDR3 is TGCAGCGTTGTCAGACACTCCGGGGCCTACGAGCAGTACTTC. It encodes CSVVRHSGAYEQYF.

The chain combines TRBV7-6 with TRBJ2-2; tentatively, D is TRBD1 (6 bases). With 0 bases removed from V and 5 bases from J, the gap between germline ends came to 16 bases. Germline V gene sequence: CDR1 SGHVS, CDR2 FNYEAQ. The CDR3 is made up of 17 amino acids. The CDR3 sequence: CASSLASGQGKTGELFF. The DNA for the CDR3 is TGTGCCAGCAGCTTAGCTTCAGGGCAGGGGAAGACCGGGGAGCTGTTTTTT.

This clonotype turned up a few times. The gene calls are TRBV10-3 and TRBJ2-7; the match to TRBD1 covers 8 bases. V gave up 6 bases and J gave up 3 bases; unmatched junction bases: 10. The length of the CDR3 is 15 residues. The germline gives CDR1 ENHRY, CDR2 SYGVKD. The CDR3 is CAIRRTRDRFYEQYF. DNA of the CDR3: TGTGCCATCAGAAGGACCCGGGACAGGTTCTACGAGCAGTACTTC.

J is TRBJ2-1 and V is TRBV9, with TRBD1 as a possible D gene (5 bases). Germline loops: CDR1 SGDLS, CDR2 YYNGEE. CDR3 size: 15 residues. V dropped 1 base and J dropped 6 bases, with 14 bases sitting between them. In nucleotides, the CDR3 is TGTGCCAGCAGCGTAAAGGCAGGGTCGGTCAATGAGCAGTTCTTC. It codes for CASSVKAGSVNEQFF.

This chain joins TRBV5-4 and TRBJ1-3; no clear D. Germline-derived CDR1 and CDR2 are SGHNT and YYREEE (reference sequence). V lost 3 bases and J lost 0, with 13 bases in between. This CDR3 has 16 amino acids. The CDR3: CASSSDPGFSGNTIYF. The CDR3 DNA follows: TGTGCCAGCAGCTCCGACCCGGGATTCTCTGGAAACACCATATATTTT.

V is TRBV25-1 and J is TRBJ1-2; D perhaps matches TRBD1 (6 bases). V dropped 2 bases and J dropped 6 bases, with 7 bases sitting between them. CDR3 length equals 12 residues. Germline CDR1 MGHDK, CDR2 SYGVNS. CDR3: CASSERGNGYTF. Written as DNA, the CDR3 is TGTGCCAGCAGTGAAAGGGGGAATGGCTACACCTTC.

This clonotype was detected only a few times. This chain links TRBV7-9 with TRBJ1-2; maybe TRBD1 (6 bases). The CDR3 loop spans 15 amino acids. Trimming took 2 bases from V and 5 from J, leaving 15 bases between them. Germline CDR1 is SEHNR and CDR2 is FQNEAQ (reference sequence). The CDR3 DNA follows: TGTGCCAGCAGCTTAACAGGGCAGAACCTTTATGGCTACACCTTC. Protein product: CASSLTGQNLYGYTF.

This clonotype was detected a few times. The chain joins TRBV7-9 to TRBJ2-5, with 13 bases lining up with TRBD2. This CDR3 comprises 15 residues. The J segment lost 3 bases and the V segment lost 4 bases, leaving 2 bases of the junction unmatched. The germline CDR1 and CDR2 sequences are SEHNR and FQNEAQ (reference sequence). The CDR3 reads CASSSGTSGKETQYF. In nucleotides, the CDR3 is TGTGCCAGCAGCTCCGGGACTAGCGGGAAAGAGACCCAGTACTTC. Complete variable domain (other parts from reference TRBV7-9 and TRBJ2-5): DTGVSQNPRHKITKRGQNVTFRCDPISEHNRLYWYRQTLGQGPEFLTYFQNEAQLEKSRLLSDRFSAERPKGSFSTLEIQRTEQGDSAMYLCASSSGTSGKETQYFGPGTRLLVL.

This clonotype appeared once. The rearrangement joins TRBV29-1 to TRBJ1-5; 8 nucleotides match TRBD1. V lost 6 bases, J lost 5 bases, and 12 bases stayed unmatched. CDR3 length: 15 amino acids. CDR1 is SQVTM and CDR2 is ANQGSEA in the germline V gene. CDR3 in amino acids: CSVKGGTGRDQPQHF. The CDR3 coding sequence is TGCAGCGTCAAAGGGGGGACAGGAAGGGATCAGCCCCAGCATTTT.

The CDR3 region is CAWNPMVGVNEQYF. The CDR3 DNA reads as TGTGCCTGGAATCCTATGGTAGGGGTGAACGAGCAGTACTTC. This rearrangement joins TRBV30 to TRBJ2-7; a weak D match, TRBD1 (5 bases). V lost 4 bases and J lost 5, with 18 bases in between. This CDR3 has 14 amino acids. Germline V gene lookup returns CDR1 GTSNPN and CDR2 SVGIG (reference sequence).

The sample holds a few counts of this clonotype. This chain uses TRBV20-1 with TRBJ2-3; D might be TRBD2 (6 bases). Germline V CDR1 and CDR2: DFQATT, SNEGSKA (reference sequence). This CDR3 contains 13 residues. V was trimmed by 5 bases and J by 5 bases, leaving 14 bases between them. DNA of the CDR3: TGCAGTGCTGAACCGGGACTGGGAGATACGCAGTATTTT. It is translated as CSAEPGLGDTQYF.

This chain uses TRBV7-9 with TRBJ2-7; TRBD2 agrees at 7 bases. The CDR3 loop spans 14 amino acids. Trimming at V came to 6 bases and at J to 2 bases, leaving 7 bases not matched to a gene. Germline V lookup: CDR1 SEHNR, CDR2 FQNEAQ (reference sequence). The CDR3 spells CASRVAGPPYEQYF. CDR3 nucleotide sequence: TGTGCCAGCAGGGTAGCGGGTCCCCCCTACGAGCAGTACTTC.